These T cell receptor beta chains were read from a single sample in a study of T cell responses to AZD1222 COVID-19 vaccine. Here immunoSEQ multiplex PCR was the method, and the copy in TCRdb shows in-frame clones only, minus some. The sample consists of 140,000 or so clones, approximately 92% of them appearing once. The input for sequencing was peripheral blood, taken on day 0 of AZD1222 vaccination. The origin of the receptors is an adult in good health. Each CDR3 is given with its conserved first and last residue. The D gene is left open where the match is weak. A clone size is listed for some rows: how often the clone was seen (once, few, many), or a class if it is expanded.

V gene,D gene,J gene,clone size,CDR3 DNA,CDR3 protein
TRBV5-4,.,TRBJ2-2,.,TGTGCCATCGGAAACAAGGCGACGAACACCGGGGAGCTGTTTTTT,CAIGNKATNTGELFF
TRBV18,TRBD1,TRBJ1-5,once,TGTGCCAGCTCACCAGGACAGGGGAGGGGGAATCAGCCCCAGCATTTT,CASSPGQGRGNQPQHF
TRBV7-2,.,TRBJ1-4,.,TGTGCCAGCAGCCCCGAGGGGGTGGGAGTTGAAAAACTGTTTTTT,CASSPEGVGVEKLFF
TRBV2,TRBD2,TRBJ2-1,once,TGTGCCAGCAGAGGACTAGCGGGAGGGCCCCATGAGCAGTTCTTC,CASRGLAGGPHEQFF
TRBV3-1/TRBV3-2,.,TRBJ1-1,.,TGTGCCAGCAGCCAAGATGTACAGAGTTACACTGAAGCTTTCTTT,CASSQDVQSYTEAFF
TRBV6-5,TRBD1,TRBJ1-1,.,TGTGCCACGGGACAGGGGGCAAAAACTGAAGCTTTCTTT,CATGQGAKTEAFF
TRBV5-4,.,TRBJ1-2,.,TGTGCCAGCAGCTGGACGGGAGCTAACTATGGCTACACCTTC,CASSWTGANYGYTF
TRBV6-4,.,TRBJ2-1,.,TGTGCCAGCAGTGAGGGACTGGAAAACAATGAGCAGTTCTTC,CASSEGLENNEQFF
TRBV5-1,TRBD2,TRBJ2-5,.,TGCGCCAGCAGCCAGAGGACTAGCGGGCTATCGTACCAAGAGACCCAGTACTTC,CASSQRTSGLSYQETQYF
TRBV6-5,TRBD1,TRBJ1-6,.,TGTGCCAGCAGAGCGGGACAGGGGGTTTCACCCCTCCACTTT,CASRAGQGVSPLHF
TRBV5-1,.,TRBJ2-5,.,TGCGCCAGCAGCCTCGGGAGCGGATATCAAGAGACCCAGTACTTC,CASSLGSGYQETQYF
TRBV19,.,TRBJ2-6,.,TGTGCCAGTACCACCGCTCGGAGACCCTCTGGGGCCAACGTCCTGACTTTC,CASTTARRPSGANVLTF
TRBV5-6,.,TRBJ2-7,.,TGTGCCAGCAGCAGGGGCCGACCCGGGAGAGGACCCTTCGAGCAGTACTTC,CASSRGRPGRGPFEQYF
TRBV5-1,.,TRBJ2-5,.,TGCGCCAGCGCCCGGCGCGGGACAATTCAAGAGACCCAGTACTTC,CASARRGTIQETQYF
TRBV27,TRBD1,TRBJ2-7,.,TGTGCCAGCAGTTTAGTCGGACAGGGGGGGTACGAGCAGTACTTC,CASSLVGQGGYEQYF
TRBV10-3,TRBD2,TRBJ2-1,.,TGTGCCATCAGTGAGGGTACAGGACTAGCGGGAGACGAGCAGTTCTTC,CAISEGTGLAGDEQFF
TRBV7-6,TRBD1,TRBJ2-7,.,TGTGCCAGCAGCTTAGGCCATGACAGGGGCTACGAGCAGTACTTC,CASSLGHDRGYEQYF
TRBV9,TRBD1,TRBJ1-5,.,TGTGCCAGGGACAGGGGCACAAGCAATCAGCCCCAGCATTTT,CARDRGTSNQPQHF
TRBV9,.,TRBJ2-2,.,TGTGCCAGCAGCATCCGACAGGCCGGGGAGCTGTTTTTT,CASSIRQAGELFF
TRBV10-2,.,TRBJ2-3,.,TGCGCCAGCAGTGAGCCCTACACAGATACGCAGTATTTT,CASSEPYTDTQYF
TRBV19,.,TRBJ2-7,.,TGTGCCAGTAGTCCTCGGGACCGGTACTACGAGCAGTACTTC,CASSPRDRYYEQYF
TRBV7-3,.,TRBJ1-6,.,TGTGCCAGCAGCTTTGACAGGAATTCACCCCTCCACTTT,CASSFDRNSPLHF
TRBV4-1,.,TRBJ2-1,.,TGCGCCAGCAGCCATTCCCGCCCGCGGGTTATCTACAATGAGCAGTTCTTC,CASSHSRPRVIYNEQFF
TRBV19,TRBD1,TRBJ1-5,.,TGTGCCAGTATTAACAGGGGAGTTGAAGGCAATCAGCCCCAGCATTTT,CASINRGVEGNQPQHF
TRBV27,.,TRBJ1-2,.,TGTGCCAGCAGTTTAAGGGTTTCTAACCCCTATGGCTACACCTTC,CASSLRVSNPYGYTF
TRBV27,.,TRBJ1-1,.,TGTGCCAGCAGAGCTGGGGTCAGGACTGAAGCTTTCTTT,CASRAGVRTEAFF
TRBV19,.,TRBJ1-2,.,TGTGCCAGTAGTCGGACAGACCTCTATGGCTACACCTTC,CASSRTDLYGYTF
TRBV30,.,TRBJ2-2,.,TGTGCCTGGAGCCCATCTAACACCGGGGAGCTGTTTTTT,CAWSPSNTGELFF
TRBV6-5,.,TRBJ2-7,.,TGTGCCAGCAGGAGCAGCGCCGATTCCTACGAGCAGTACTTC,CASRSSADSYEQYF